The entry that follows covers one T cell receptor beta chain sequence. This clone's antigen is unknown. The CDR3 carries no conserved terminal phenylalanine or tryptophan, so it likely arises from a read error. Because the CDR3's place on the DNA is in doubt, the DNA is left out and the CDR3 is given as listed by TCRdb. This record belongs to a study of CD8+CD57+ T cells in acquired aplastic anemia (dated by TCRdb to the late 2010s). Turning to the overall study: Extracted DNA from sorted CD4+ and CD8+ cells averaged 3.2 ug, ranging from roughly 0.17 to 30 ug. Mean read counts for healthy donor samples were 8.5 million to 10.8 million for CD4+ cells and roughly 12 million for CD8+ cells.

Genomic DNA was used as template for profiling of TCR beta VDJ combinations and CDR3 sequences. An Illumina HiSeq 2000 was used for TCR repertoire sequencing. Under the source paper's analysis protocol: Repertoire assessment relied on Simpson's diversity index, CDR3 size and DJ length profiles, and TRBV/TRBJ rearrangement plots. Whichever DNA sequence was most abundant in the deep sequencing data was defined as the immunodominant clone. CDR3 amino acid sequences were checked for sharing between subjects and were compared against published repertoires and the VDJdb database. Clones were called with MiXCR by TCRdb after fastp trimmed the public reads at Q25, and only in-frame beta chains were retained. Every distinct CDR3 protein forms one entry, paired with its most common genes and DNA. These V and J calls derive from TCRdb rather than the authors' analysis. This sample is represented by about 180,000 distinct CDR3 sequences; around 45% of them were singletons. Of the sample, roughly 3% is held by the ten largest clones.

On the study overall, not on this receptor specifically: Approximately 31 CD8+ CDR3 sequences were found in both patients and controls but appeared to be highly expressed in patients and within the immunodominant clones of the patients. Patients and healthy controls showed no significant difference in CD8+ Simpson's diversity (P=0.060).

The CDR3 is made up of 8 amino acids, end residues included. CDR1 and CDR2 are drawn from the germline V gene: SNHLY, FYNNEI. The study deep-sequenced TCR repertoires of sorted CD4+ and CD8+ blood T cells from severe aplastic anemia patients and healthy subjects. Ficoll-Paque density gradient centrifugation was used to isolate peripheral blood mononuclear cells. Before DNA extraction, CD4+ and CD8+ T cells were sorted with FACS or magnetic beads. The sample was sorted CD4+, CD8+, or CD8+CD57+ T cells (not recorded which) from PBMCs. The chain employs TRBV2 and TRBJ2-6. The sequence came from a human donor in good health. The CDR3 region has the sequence CASSFGTS.